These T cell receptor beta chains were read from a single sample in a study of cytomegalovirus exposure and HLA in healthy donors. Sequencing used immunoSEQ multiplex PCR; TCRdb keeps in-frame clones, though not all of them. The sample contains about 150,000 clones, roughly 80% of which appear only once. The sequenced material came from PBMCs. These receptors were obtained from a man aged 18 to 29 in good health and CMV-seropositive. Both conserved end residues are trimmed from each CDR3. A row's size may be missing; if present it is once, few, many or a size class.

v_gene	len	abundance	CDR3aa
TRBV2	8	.	ALNPGVRF
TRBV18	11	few	ASSPPSRGEQF
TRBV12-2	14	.	ASRTCLGQLKETQY
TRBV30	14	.	AWLLAGTFRSGEQY
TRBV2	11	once	ASSPQGVYEQY
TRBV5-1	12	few	ASSPRTSSNEQF
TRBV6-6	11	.	ASSQDRDYEQY
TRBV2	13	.	ASSLDRVGTDTQY
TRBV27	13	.	ASSLWGELQETQY
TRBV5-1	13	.	ASSSTSGRQDEQF
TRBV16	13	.	ASSQENRSNQPQH
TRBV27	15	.	ASSSDRIIQGRTEAF
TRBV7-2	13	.	ASSSGTAYQETQY
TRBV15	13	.	ATSRVGLGKETQY
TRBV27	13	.	ASSLTGTTYNEQF
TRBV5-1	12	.	ASSLGQGAQEQY
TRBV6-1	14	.	ASSEEAGLNTGELF
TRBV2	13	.	ASSSTGQGLKTQY
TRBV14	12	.	ASSLRLSSNEQY
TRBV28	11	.	AGQGTRWDEQF
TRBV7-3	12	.	ASSVTGTGGEQY
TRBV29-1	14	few	SVSGAAGGALDGYT